These T cell receptor beta chains were read from a single sample in a study of beta chain features in type 1 diabetes. This table comes from immunoSEQ multiplex PCR, and its TCRdb copy is limited to in-frame clones, with some not included. The table includes 600,000 to 700,000 clones, about an eighth detected once. Sequences were obtained from naive CD4+ T cells from blood. These receptors were taken from a man aged 25-45 years with type 1 diabetes. Each CDR3 is given with its conserved first and last residue. The D gene is left open where the match is weak. Expanded clones get a size class; other rows say once, few or many, or leave the size out.

.	TRBJ2-3	TRBV11-2	.	12	TGTGCCAGCAGCTTAGATGAAGATACGCAGTATTTT	CASSLDEDTQYF
few	TRBJ2-5	TRBV5-1	.	15	TGCGCCAGCAGCAGGGACACTCCACCCGAGGAGACCCAGTACTTC	CASSRDTPPEETQYF
.	TRBJ2-5	TRBV13	TRBD1	16	TGTGCCAGCAGCTTAGGGAACAGGGGGCATCTGGAGACCCAGTACTTC	CASSLGNRGHLETQYF
.	TRBJ1-3	TRBV9	.	15	TGTGCCAGCAGCGCCCAGGACTTCTCTGGAAACACCATATATTTT	CASSAQDFSGNTIYF
few	TRBJ2-2	TRBV29-1	.	15	TGCAGCGTTGAAAAGGGTGGGGGCCTCACCGGGGAGCTGTTTTTT	CSVEKGGGLTGELFF
.	TRBJ2-2	TRBV9	TRBD2	16	TGTGCCAGCAGCGTATTAGCGGGGGGCCGCTCCGGGGAGCTGTTTTTT	CASSVLAGGRSGELFF
.	TRBJ2-2	TRBV7-2	.	13	TGTGCCAGCAGCGCCCCGAACACCGGGGAGCTGTTTTTT	CASSAPNTGELFF
.	TRBJ1-3	TRBV2	.	14	TGTGCCAGCAGTGAAGGGGGACTCGGAAACACCATATATTTT	CASSEGGLGNTIYF
.	TRBJ2-3	TRBV4-3	.	17	TGCGCCAGCAGCCAAGACGGGGACCGTAGGAGCACAGATACGCAGTATTTT	CASSQDGDRRSTDTQYF
.	TRBJ2-7	TRBV9	.	14	TGTGCCAGCAGCGTAGGTGGAAGCTCCTACGAGCAGTACTTC	CASSVGGSSYEQYF
.	TRBJ2-5	TRBV6-1	.	14	TGTGCCAGCAGTGAAGATAGGGTCAGAGAGACCCAGTACTTC	CASSEDRVRETQYF
few	TRBJ2-3	TRBV4-3	.	14	TGCGCCAGCAGCCAAGGACCGGACACAGATACGCAGTATTTT	CASSQGPDTDTQYF
.	TRBJ1-2	TRBV6-1	.	13	TGTGCCAGCAGTGAAGGGGACTCCTATGGCTACACCTTC	CASSEGDSYGYTF
few	TRBJ2-6	TRBV7-2	.	17	TGTGCCAGCAGTTTTATCGAAGGGTTTTACGGGGCCAACGTCCTGACTTTC	CASSFIEGFYGANVLTF
.	TRBJ1-2	TRBV6-5	.	14	TGTGCCAGCAGTTACCTCGGACCTAACTATGGCTACACCTTC	CASSYLGPNYGYTF
.	TRBJ1-1	TRBV7-9	TRBD1	14	TGTGCCAGCAGCTTAACAGGGGTTGTCCCTGAAGCTTTCTTT	CASSLTGVVPEAFF
few	TRBJ2-1	TRBV9	TRBD2	15	TGTGCCAGCAGCGCGGAGGGACTAGCCCACAATGAGCAGTTCTTC	CASSAEGLAHNEQFF
few	TRBJ2-5	TRBV4-3	.	15	TGCGCCAGCAGCCAAGATGTAGGAGGGGGAGAGACCCAGTACTTC	CASSQDVGGGETQYF
.	TRBJ1-1	TRBV7-9	.	12	TGTGCCAGCAGCTTGGAAGAGGGAACGGCTTTCTTT	CASSLEEGTAFF
few	TRBJ2-1	TRBV11-3	TRBD2	15	TGTGCCAGCAGTTTTTTAAGCGGGGGGATTAATGAGCAGTTCTTC	CASSFLSGGINEQFF
many	TRBJ2-4	TRBV23-1	.	8	TGCGCCAGAGGTCGTTGGTTCTTC	CARGRWFF
few	TRBJ2-7	TRBV2	TRBD1	13	TGTGCCAGCAGTCCTACAGGGGGCTACGAGCAGTACTTC	CASSPTGGYEQYF
few	TRBJ2-4	TRBV29-1	TRBD1	13	TGCAGCGCGCCTTTAACAGGGGGCAACATTCAGTACTTC	CSAPLTGGNIQYF
once	TRBJ2-1	TRBV6-4	.	13	TGTGCCAGCGGACCAGGGTATGACAATGAGCAGTTCTTC	CASGPGYDNEQFF
few	TRBJ2-4	TRBV30	.	13	TGTGCCTGGAGCGCAGGGGTCAAAAACATTCAGTACTTC	CAWSAGVKNIQYF
.	TRBJ2-7	TRBV9	TRBD2	15	TGTGCCAGCAGCCACGGGGAGGGCCTCCCCTACGAGCAGTACTTC	CASSHGEGLPYEQYF
.	TRBJ1-2	TRBV2	.	12	TGTGCCAGCAGTGAAGTGGACGGGCGCTACACCTTC	CASSEVDGRYTF
.	TRBJ2-1	TRBV23-1	.	17	TGCGCCAGCAGTCAAATTCGCTTTCCGAGCTCCTACAATGAGCAGTTCTTC	CASSQIRFPSSYNEQFF
.	TRBJ1-6	TRBV5-6	.	15	TGTGCCAGCAGTTTACAGGGTTACATTGGCTCACCCCTCCACTTT	CASSLQGYIGSPLHF
.	TRBJ2-1	TRBV7-7	TRBD2	15	TGTGCCAGCAGCACTAGCGCTAGCTCCTACAATGAGCAGTTCTTC	CASSTSASSYNEQFF
few	TRBJ1-6	TRBV6-5	.	14	TGTGCCAGCAGTTACGGATGGGGAGGGTCACCCCTCCACTTT	CASSYGWGGSPLHF
few	TRBJ2-1	TRBV2	TRBD2	13	TGTGCCAACCAACCAGGACTAGCGAATGAGCAGTTCTTC	CANQPGLANEQFF
few	TRBJ2-5	TRBV20-1	.	11	TGCAGTGCTAGAGAGCAAGGGACCCAGTACTTC	CSAREQGTQYF
few	TRBJ2-5	TRBV6-6	.	13	TGTGCCAGCAGCCAGGGACTGCCGGAGACCCAGTACTTC	CASSQGLPETQYF
.	TRBJ2-1	TRBV4-3	.	15	TGCGCCAGCAGCCAGGGGCAGAGCTCCTACAATGAGCAGTTCTTC	CASSQGQSSYNEQFF
.	TRBJ1-1	TRBV27	TRBD1	13	TGTGCCAGCAGTTTATCGGGACAGAATGAAGCTTTCTTT	CASSLSGQNEAFF
few	TRBJ2-1	TRBV9	TRBD1	14	TGTGCCAGCAGCGAGGGGGCTAGTGTCGATGAGCAGTTCTTC	CASSEGASVDEQFF
.	TRBJ2-3	TRBV7-2	TRBD1	15	TGTGCCAGCAGCTTTAGACAGGGATTCACAGATACGCAGTATTTT	CASSFRQGFTDTQYF
.	TRBJ1-2	TRBV7-9	TRBD1	16	TGTGCCAGCAGCTCTGCCGGGACAGGGTTACATTATGGCTACACCTTC	CASSSAGTGLHYGYTF
.	TRBJ1-1	TRBV5-6	.	14	TGTGCCAGCAGCTTGCGGGGGCTGGTCACTGAAGCTTTCTTT	CASSLRGLVTEAFF
.	TRBJ1-2	TRBV7-2	TRBD1	16	TGTGCCAGCAGCTTAGGCTTCAACAGGGGTGCCGTTAGCTACACCTTC	CASSLGFNRGAVSYTF
few	TRBJ1-2	TRBV9	.	15	TGTGCCAGCAGCGTAGATCTGACAGGACCCTATGGCTACACCTTC	CASSVDLTGPYGYTF
.	TRBJ2-7	TRBV28	TRBD2	12	TGTGCCAGCAGTTCGGGGGGATACGAGCAGTACTTC	CASSSGGYEQYF
.	TRBJ1-1	TRBV7-3	TRBD1	13	TGTGCCAGCAGCTCACAGGGGGACACTGAAGCTTTCTTT	CASSSQGDTEAFF
few	TRBJ2-5	TRBV11-2	.	16	TGTGCCAGCAGCTTACCCGAGGCTAGCGATATGGAGACCCAGTACTTC	CASSLPEASDMETQYF
.	TRBJ2-3	TRBV6-6	TRBD2	16	TGTGCCAGCAGTTACGTAGGCGGGGGGGACACAGATACGCAGTATTTT	CASSYVGGGDTDTQYF
few	TRBJ2-1	TRBV5-4	TRBD1	16	TGTGCCAGCAGCATAGGACAGGGAGGTACCGACAATGAGCAGTTCTTC	CASSIGQGGTDNEQFF